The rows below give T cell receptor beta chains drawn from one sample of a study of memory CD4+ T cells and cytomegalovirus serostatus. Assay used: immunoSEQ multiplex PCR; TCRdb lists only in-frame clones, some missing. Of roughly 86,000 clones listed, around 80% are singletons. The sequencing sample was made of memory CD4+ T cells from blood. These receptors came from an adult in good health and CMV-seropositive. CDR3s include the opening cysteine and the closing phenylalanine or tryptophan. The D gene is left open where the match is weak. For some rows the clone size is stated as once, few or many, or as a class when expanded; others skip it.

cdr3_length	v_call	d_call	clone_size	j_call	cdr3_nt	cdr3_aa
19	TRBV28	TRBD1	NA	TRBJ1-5	TGTGCCAGCAGTCCTCAGGGTAGGAGGACAGGGGATAGCAATCAGCCCCAGCATTTT	CASSPQGRRTGDSNQPQHF
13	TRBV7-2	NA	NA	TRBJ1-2	TGTGCCAGCAGCCACAATTACGACGCGGGCTACACCTTC	CASSHNYDAGYTF
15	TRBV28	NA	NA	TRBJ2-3	TGTGCCAGCAGTTCCAACCCGGGACGTAGAGATACGCAGTATTTT	CASSSNPGRRDTQYF
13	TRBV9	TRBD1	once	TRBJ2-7	TGTGCCAGCAGCGGATACCGGGACAGCTTGAGTGAGTTC	CASSGYRDSLSEF
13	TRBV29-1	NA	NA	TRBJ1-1	TGCAGCGTCCCCGGGGGGGGAAACACTGAAGCTTTCTTT	CSVPGGGNTEAFF
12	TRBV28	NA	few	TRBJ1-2	TGTGCCAGTGTGACTCAGAACTATGGCTACACCTTC	CASVTQNYGYTF
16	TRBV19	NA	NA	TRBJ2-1	TGTGCCAGTAGACCTACGGACGGGTCCTCCTACAATGAGCAGTTCTTC	CASRPTDGSSYNEQFF
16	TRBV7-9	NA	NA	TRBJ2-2	TGTGCCAGCAGCTCTAGGACAGCCTCGAACACCGGGGAGCTGTTTTTT	CASSSRTASNTGELFF
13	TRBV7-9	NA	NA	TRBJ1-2	TGTGCCAGCAGCCGGGACGGCAGCTATGGCTACACCTTC	CASSRDGSYGYTF
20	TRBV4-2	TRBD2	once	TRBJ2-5	TGTGCCAGCAGCCCCAGATCCGGGACTAGCGGGAGATTTATAGAAGAGACCCAGTACTTC	CASSPRSGTSGRFIEETQYF
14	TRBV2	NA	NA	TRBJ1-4	TGTGCCAGCAGGGTCAGGGACTTTGGGGAAAAACTGTTTTTT	CASRVRDFGEKLFF
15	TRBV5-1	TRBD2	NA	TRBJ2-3	TGCGCCAGCAGCTTGGAGGCGGGAGGGTCAGATACGCAGTATTTT	CASSLEAGGSDTQYF
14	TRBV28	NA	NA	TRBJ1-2	TGTGCCAGCAGTCTTACCCAGGACACAGATGGCTACACCTTC	CASSLTQDTDGYTF
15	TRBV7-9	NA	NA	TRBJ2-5	TGTGCCAGCAGCTTCCGGGGCTCCAATCAAGCGACCCAGTACTTC	CASSFRGSNQATQYF
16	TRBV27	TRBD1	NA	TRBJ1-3	TGTGCCAGCAGTTTATTGGGAACAGGGGGCGGAAACACCATATATTTT	CASSLLGTGGGNTIYF
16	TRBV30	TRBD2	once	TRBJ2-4	TGTGCCTGGGCCCGGGGCAGCGGGAGGTTACGGAACATTCAGTACTTC	CAWARGSGRLRNIQYF
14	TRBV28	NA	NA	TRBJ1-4	TGTGCCAGCTCTCCACCCGGGGCAGATGAAAAACTGTTTTTT	CASSPPGADEKLFF
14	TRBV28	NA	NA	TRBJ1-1	TGTGCCAGCAGTTTAGCTACAGGGAGGACTGAAGCTTTCTTT	CASSLATGRTEAFF
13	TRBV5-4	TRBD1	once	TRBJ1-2	TGTGCCAGCAGCGGACAGGGCGTCTATGGCTACACCTTC	CASSGQGVYGYTF
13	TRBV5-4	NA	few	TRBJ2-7	TGTGCCAGCAGCTTGGGCAGAACCTACGAGCAGTACTTC	CASSLGRTYEQYF
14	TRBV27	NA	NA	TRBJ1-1	TGTGCCAGCAGTTTCAACAGCCTGAACACTGAAGCTTTCTTT	CASSFNSLNTEAFF
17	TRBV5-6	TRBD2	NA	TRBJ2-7	TGTGCCAGCAGCGAGATGACATCCCTAGCGGATAGCTACGAGCAGTACTTC	CASSEMTSLADSYEQYF
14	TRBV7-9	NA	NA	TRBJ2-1	TGTGCCAGCAGCTTATTGATTGAGGCAAATGAGCAGTTCTTC	CASSLLIEANEQFF
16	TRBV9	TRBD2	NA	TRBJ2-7	TGTGCCAGCAGCCCCACCGGGACTAGAAGGGTCTACGAGCAGTACTTC	CASSPTGTRRVYEQYF
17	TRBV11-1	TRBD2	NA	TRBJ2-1	TGTGCCAGCAGCCAAGGACTAGCGGGAGGAGTTTGGAATGAGCAGTTCTTC	CASSQGLAGGVWNEQFF
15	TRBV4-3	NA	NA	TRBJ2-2	TGCGCCAGCAGCCAAGATAACAGGGTTGGCGGGGAGCTGTTTTTT	CASSQDNRVGGELFF
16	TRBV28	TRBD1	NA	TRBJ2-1	TGTGCCAGCAGTTCTACCCCGACAGGGGGGTACAATGAGCAGTTCTTC	CASSSTPTGGYNEQFF
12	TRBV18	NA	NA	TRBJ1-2	TGTGCCAGCTCACGGGACGAGTATGGCTACACCTTC	CASSRDEYGYTF
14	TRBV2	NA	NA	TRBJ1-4	TGTGCCAGCAGTGAACGTCGAGGGTACGAAAAACTGTTTTTT	CASSERRGYEKLFF
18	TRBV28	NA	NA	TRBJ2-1	TGTGCCAGCAGTTTAGGGGTCGGACTCTCCCTAAGGTACAATGAGCAGTTCTTC	CASSLGVGLSLRYNEQFF
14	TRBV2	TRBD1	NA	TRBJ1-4	TGTGCCAGCAGGACAGGGGGCCCGAATGAAAAACTGTTTTTT	CASRTGGPNEKLFF
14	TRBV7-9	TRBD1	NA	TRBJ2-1	TGTGCCAGCAGTACCGGGACAGGGGCGGGGGAGCAGTTCTTC	CASSTGTGAGEQFF
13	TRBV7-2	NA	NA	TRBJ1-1	TGTGCCAGCAGCCGGGACATGACTTTCGAAGCTTTCTTT	CASSRDMTFEAFF
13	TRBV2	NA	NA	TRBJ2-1	TGTGCCAGCAAGGGAGGCTCCTACAATGAGCAGTTCTTC	CASKGGSYNEQFF
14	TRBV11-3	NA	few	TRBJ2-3	TGTGCCAGCAGCTTGGCCGGAGACACAGATACGCAGTATTTT	CASSLAGDTDTQYF
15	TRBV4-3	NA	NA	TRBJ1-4	TGCGCCAGCAGCCAAGATCCGGGTAGGGGTGAAAAACTGTTTTTT	CASSQDPGRGEKLFF
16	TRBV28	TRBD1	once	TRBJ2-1	TGTGCCAGCAGTTCTGGCCGGGACAGGGGGCACGATGAGCAGTTCTTC	CASSSGRDRGHDEQFF
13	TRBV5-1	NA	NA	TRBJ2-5	TGCGCCAGCAGCTTACAGGTCCAAGAGACCCAGTACTTC	CASSLQVQETQYF
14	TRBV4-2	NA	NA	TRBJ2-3	TGTGCCAGCAGCCAAGAAAGGTTGCAAGATACGCAGTATTTT	CASSQERLQDTQYF
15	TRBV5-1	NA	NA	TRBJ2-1	TGCGCCAGCAGCTTGGGGGGGGGCGGATCGGATGAGCAGTTCTTC	CASSLGGGGSDEQFF
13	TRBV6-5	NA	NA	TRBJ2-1	TGTGCCAGCAGTGGCCCCGGGGTTGTTGAGCAGTTCTTC	CASSGPGVVEQFF
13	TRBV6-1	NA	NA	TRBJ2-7	TGTGCCAGCAGTGGGACATTCCTGGGCGAGCAGTACTTC	CASSGTFLGEQYF
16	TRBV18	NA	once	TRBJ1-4	TGTGCCAGCTCACCATCATCGAGGAGGGACGATGAAAAACTGTTTTTT	CASSPSSRRDDEKLFF
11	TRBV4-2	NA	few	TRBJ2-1	TGTGCCAGCAGCCAAGAGGCTGAGCAGTTCTTC	CASSQEAEQFF